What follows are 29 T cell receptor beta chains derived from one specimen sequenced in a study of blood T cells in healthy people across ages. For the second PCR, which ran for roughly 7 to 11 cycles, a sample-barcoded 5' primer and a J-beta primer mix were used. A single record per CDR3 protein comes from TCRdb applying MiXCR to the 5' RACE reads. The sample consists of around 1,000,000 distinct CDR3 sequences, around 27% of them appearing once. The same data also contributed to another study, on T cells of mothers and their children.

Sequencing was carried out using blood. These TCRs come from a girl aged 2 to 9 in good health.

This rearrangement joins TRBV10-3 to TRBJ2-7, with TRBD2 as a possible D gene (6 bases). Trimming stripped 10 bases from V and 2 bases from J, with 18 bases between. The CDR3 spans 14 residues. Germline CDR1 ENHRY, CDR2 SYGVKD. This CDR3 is CATLEGGIAYEQYF. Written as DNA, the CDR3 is TGTGCCACCCTGGAGGGCGGGATAGCCTACGAGCAGTACTTC.

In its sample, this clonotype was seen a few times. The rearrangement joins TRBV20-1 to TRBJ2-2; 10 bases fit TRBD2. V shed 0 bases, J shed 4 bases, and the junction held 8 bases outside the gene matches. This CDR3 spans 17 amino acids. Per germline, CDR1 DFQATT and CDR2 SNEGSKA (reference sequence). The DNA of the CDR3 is TGCAGTGCTAGAGATGGGCTAGCGGGGGTCAGCACCGGGGAGCTGTTTTTT. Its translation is CSARDGLAGVSTGELFF.

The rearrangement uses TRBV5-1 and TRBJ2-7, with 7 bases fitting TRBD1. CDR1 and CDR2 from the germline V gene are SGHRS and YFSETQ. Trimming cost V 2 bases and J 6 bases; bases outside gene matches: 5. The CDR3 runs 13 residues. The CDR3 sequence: CASSFEGALEQYF. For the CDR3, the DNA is TGCGCCAGCAGCTTCGAGGGGGCGCTCGAGCAGTACTTC.

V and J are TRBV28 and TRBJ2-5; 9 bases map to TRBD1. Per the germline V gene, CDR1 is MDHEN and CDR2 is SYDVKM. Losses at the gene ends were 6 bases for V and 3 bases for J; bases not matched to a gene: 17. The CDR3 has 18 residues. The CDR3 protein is CASSHELREQGAEETQYF. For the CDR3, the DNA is TGTGCCAGCAGCCACGAACTGCGGGAACAGGGGGCGGAAGAGACCCAGTACTTC. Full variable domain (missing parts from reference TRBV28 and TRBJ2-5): DVKVTQSSRYLVKRTGEKVFLECVQDMDHENMFWYRQDPGLGLRLIYFSYDVKMKEKGDIPEGYSVSREKKERFSLILESASTNQTSMYLCASSHELREQGAEETQYFGPGTRLLVL.

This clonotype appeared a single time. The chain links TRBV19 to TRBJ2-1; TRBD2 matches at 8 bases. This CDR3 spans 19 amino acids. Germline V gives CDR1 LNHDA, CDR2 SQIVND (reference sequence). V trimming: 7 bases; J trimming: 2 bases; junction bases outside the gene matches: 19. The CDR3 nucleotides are TGTGCCAGTACGAGACTCTTTGGCGGGGGGCTAGGGCCCTACAATGAGCAGTTCTTC. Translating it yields CASTRLFGGGLGPYNEQFF.

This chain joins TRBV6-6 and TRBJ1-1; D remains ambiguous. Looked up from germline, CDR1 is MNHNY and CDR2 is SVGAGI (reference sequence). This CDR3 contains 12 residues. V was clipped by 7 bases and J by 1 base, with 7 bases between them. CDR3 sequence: CASTSANTEAFF. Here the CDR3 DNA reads TGTGCCAGCACTTCAGCGAACACTGAAGCTTTCTTT.

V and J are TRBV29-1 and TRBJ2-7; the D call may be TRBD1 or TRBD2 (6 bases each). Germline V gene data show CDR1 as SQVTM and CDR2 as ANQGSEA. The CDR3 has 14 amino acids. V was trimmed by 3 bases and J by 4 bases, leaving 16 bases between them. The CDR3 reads CSVDSRGRGYEQYF. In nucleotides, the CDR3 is TGCAGCGTTGATTCCCGGGGGCGTGGGTACGAGCAGTACTTC.

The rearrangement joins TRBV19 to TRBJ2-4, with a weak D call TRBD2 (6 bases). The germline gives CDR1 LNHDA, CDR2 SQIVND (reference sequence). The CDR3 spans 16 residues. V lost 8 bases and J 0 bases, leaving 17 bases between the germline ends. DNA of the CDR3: TGTGCCAGTGATCGTGGGGCGGGGAAAGCCAAAAACATTCAGTACTTC. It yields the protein CASDRGAGKAKNIQYF.

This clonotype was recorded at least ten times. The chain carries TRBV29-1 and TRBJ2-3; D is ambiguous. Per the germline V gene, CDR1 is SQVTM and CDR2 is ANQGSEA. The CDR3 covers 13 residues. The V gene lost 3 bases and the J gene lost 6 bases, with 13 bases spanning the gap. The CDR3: CSVDPGPFDTQYF. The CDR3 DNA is TGCAGCGTTGATCCCGGGCCCTTTGATACGCAGTATTTT.

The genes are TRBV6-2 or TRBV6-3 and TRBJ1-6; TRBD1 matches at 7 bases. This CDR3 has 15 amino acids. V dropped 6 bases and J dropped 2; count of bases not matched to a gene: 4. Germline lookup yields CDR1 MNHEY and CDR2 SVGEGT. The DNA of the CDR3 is TGTGCCAGCAGACTGGGACAGACCTATAATTCACCCCTCCACTTT. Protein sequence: CASRLGQTYNSPLHF.

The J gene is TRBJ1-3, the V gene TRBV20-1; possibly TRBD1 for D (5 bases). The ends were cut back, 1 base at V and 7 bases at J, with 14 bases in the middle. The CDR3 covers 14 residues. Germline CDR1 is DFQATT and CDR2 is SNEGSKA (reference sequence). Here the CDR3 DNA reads TGCAGTGCTAGAGCGGCAGGAGAGGGGAACACCATATATTTT. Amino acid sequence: CSARAAGEGNTIYF.

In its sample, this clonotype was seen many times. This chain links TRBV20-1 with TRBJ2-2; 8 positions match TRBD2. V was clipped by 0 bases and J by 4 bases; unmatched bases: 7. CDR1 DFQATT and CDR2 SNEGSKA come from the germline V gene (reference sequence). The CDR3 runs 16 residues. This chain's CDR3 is CSARDGTSGLTGELFF. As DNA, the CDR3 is TGCAGTGCTAGAGATGGAACTAGCGGACTCACCGGGGAGCTGTTTTTT.

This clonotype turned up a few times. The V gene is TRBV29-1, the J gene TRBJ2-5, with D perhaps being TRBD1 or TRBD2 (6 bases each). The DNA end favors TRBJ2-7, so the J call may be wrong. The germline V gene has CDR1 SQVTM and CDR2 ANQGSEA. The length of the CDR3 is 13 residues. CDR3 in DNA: TGCAGCGTTCATGGCGGGGACACCTACGAGCAGTACTTC. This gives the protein CSVHGGDTYEQYF.

In nucleotides, the CDR3 is TGTGCCACCAGCAGAAGACTAGCGGGAGGGACAGATACGCAGTATTTT. As protein: CATSRRLAGGTDTQYF. The chain recombines TRBV15 with TRBJ2-3; 14 bases align to TRBD2. V lost 2 bases to trimming and J lost 3 bases; unmatched junction nucleotides: 1. Germline CDR1 reads LNHNV; CDR2 reads YYDKDF (reference sequence). The CDR3 is made up of 16 amino acids.

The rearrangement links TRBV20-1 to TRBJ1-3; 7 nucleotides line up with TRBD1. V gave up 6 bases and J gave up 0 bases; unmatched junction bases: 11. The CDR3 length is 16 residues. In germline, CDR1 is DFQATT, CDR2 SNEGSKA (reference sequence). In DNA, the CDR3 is TGCAGTGCCCGAGGGGCTGACAGGGACTCTGGAAACACCATATATTTT. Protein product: CSARGADRDSGNTIYF.

Written as DNA, the CDR3 is TGCGCCAGCAGCCAGAGTCAAGGGGCAGATACGCAGTATTTT. This sequence encodes CASSQSQGADTQYF. The J gene is TRBJ2-3, the V gene TRBV4-1; tentatively, D is TRBD1 (5 bases). Looked up from germline, CDR1 is MGHRA and CDR2 is YSYEKL. This CDR3 region has 14 residues. Trimming left V 3 bases short and J 4 bases short, with 11 bases between.

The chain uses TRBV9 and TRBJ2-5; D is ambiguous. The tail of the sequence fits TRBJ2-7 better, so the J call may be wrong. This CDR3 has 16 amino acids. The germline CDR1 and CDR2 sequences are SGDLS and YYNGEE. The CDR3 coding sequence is TGTGCCAGCAGCGTAGGTGGAAGCGTTAGCTTCTACGAGCAGTACTTC. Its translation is CASSVGGSVSFYEQYF.

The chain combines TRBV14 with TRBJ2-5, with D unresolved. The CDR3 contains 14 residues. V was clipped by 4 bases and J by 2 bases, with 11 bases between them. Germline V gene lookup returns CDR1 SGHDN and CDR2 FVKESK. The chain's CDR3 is CASSRIETQETQYF. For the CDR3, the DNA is TGTGCCAGCAGCCGTATCGAGACACAAGAGACCCAGTACTTC.

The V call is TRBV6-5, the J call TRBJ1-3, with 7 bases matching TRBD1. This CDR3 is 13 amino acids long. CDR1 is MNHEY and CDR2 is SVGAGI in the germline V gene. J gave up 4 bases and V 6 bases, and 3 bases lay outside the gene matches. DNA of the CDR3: TGTGCCAGCAGGCTGGACAGGGGAAACACCATATATTTT. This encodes CASRLDRGNTIYF.

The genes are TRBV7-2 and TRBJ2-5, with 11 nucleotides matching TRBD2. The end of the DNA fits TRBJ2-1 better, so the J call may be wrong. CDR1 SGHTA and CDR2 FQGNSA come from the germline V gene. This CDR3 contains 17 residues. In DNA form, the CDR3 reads TGTGCCAGCAGCTTAGTAGCGGGGGGGCTCCGGGACAATGAGCAGTTCTTC. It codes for CASSLVAGGLRDNEQFF.

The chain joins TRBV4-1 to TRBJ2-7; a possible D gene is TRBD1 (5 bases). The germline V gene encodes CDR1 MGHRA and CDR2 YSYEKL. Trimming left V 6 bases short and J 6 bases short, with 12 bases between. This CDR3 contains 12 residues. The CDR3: CASRSSDSEQYF. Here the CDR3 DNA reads TGCGCCAGCAGGTCGAGTGACAGCGAGCAGTACTTC.

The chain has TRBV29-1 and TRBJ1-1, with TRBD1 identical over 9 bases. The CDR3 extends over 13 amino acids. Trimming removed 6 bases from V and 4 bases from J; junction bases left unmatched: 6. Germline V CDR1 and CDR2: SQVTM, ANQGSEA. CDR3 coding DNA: TGCAGCGTGGTACAGGGGGCTGGCACTGAAGCTTTCTTT. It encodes CSVVQGAGTEAFF.

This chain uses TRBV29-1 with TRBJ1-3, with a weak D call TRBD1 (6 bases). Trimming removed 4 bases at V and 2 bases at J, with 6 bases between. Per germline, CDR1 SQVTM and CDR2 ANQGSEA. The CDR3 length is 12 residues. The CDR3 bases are TGCAGCGTTGGACAGGCTGGAAACACCATATATTTT. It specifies CSVGQAGNTIYF.

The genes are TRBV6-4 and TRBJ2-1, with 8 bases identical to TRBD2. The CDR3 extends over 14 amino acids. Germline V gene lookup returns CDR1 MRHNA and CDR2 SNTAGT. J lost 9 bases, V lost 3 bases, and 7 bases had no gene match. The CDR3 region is CASSEWAGGSEQFF. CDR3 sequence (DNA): TGTGCCAGCAGTGAATGGGCGGGGGGATCTGAGCAGTTCTTC.

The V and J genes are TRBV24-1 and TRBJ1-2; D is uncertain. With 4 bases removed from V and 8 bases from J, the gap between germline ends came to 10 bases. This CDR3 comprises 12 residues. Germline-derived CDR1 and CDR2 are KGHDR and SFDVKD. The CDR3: CATSDERQGYTF. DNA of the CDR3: TGTGCCACCAGTGACGAGAGACAAGGCTACACCTTC.

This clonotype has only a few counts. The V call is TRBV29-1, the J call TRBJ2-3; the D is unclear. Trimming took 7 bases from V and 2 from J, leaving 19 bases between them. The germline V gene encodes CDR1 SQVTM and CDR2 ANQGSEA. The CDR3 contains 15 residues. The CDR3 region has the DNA TGCAGCGCCCGAGGCCCGCACGGAAACACAGATACGCAGTATTTT. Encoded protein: CSARGPHGNTDTQYF.

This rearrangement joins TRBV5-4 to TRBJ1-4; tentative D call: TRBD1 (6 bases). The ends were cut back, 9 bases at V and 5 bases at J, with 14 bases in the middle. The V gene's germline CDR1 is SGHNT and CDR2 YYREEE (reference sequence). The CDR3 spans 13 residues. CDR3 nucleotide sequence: TGTGCCACCTTCGACAGGCCCAATGAAAAACTGTTTTTT. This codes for CATFDRPNEKLFF.

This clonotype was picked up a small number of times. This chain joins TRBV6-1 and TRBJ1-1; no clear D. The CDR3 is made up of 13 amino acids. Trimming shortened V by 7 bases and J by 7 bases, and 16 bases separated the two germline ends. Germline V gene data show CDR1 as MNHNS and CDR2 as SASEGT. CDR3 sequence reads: CASTATGRNEAFF. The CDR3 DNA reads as TGTGCCAGCACCGCTACCGGGAGGAATGAAGCTTTCTTT.

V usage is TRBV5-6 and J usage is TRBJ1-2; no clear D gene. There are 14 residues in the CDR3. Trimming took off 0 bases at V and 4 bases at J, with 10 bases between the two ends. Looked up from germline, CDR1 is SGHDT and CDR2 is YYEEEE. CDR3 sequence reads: CASSLGTEFYGYTF. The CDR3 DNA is TGTGCCAGCAGCTTGGGTACGGAATTCTATGGCTACACCTTC.